A selection of T cell receptor beta chains follows, all from one sample in a study of blood T cell repertoires in COVID-19. Profiled with immunoSEQ multiplex PCR; TCRdb holds only in-frame clones, not every one. The table has 100,000 to 150,000 clones, around 85% seen once. Sequencing used peripheral blood. Receptor source: a man in his sixties with acute or convalescent COVID-19. CDR3s include the opening cysteine and the closing phenylalanine or tryptophan. The D gene is left open where the match is weak. Some rows mark clone size as missing; the rest say once, few, many or name a class of expanded clone.

V: TRBV2; J: TRBJ1-1; size: -; D: -; CDR3: CAGLKGGGSEAFF; DNA: TGTGCCGGTCTCAAGGGGGGGGGCTCTGAAGCTTTCTTT
V: TRBV9; J: TRBJ2-3; size: medium-sized; D: -; CDR3: CASSMEGGAVTDTQYF; DNA: TGTGCCAGCAGCATGGAAGGGGGGGCGGTCACAGATACGCAGTATTTT
V: TRBV4-2; J: TRBJ2-2; size: -; D: TRBD2; CDR3: CASSQVAGAGGELFF; DNA: TGTGCCAGCAGCCAAGTCGCGGGAGCTGGCGGGGAGCTGTTTTTT
V: TRBV19; J: TRBJ1-2; size: -; D: TRBD1; CDR3: CATQGDGGYTF; DNA: TGTGCCACCCAGGGGGACGGTGGCTACACCTTC
V: TRBV10-1; J: TRBJ1-5; size: -; D: TRBD1; CDR3: CASSEIYGQGGQPQHF; DNA: TGCGCCAGCAGTGAAATTTACGGACAGGGCGGTCAGCCCCAGCATTTT
V: TRBV19; J: TRBJ1-4; size: -; D: -; CDR3: CASTVPGGEKLFF; DNA: TGTGCCAGTACGGTCCCTGGCGGTGAAAAACTGTTTTTT
V: TRBV28; J: TRBJ1-3; size: -; D: TRBD1; CDR3: CANTRGLAGNTIYF; DNA: TGTGCCAACACTAGGGGGCTGGCTGGAAACACCATATATTTT
V: TRBV19; J: TRBJ1-6; size: -; D: -; CDR3: CASSIGPLNSPLHF; DNA: TGTGCCAGTAGTATTGGGCCGCTAAATTCACCCCTCCACTTT
V: TRBV7-6; J: TRBJ2-6; size: -; D: -; CDR3: CASSLVFATGTSSGANVLTF; DNA: TGTGCCAGCAGCTTAGTTTTTGCGACAGGGACTAGCTCTGGGGCCAACGTCCTGACTTTC
V: TRBV29-1; J: TRBJ2-7; size: -; D: TRBD2; CDR3: CSVGLSSYEQYF; DNA: TGCAGCGTGGGACTATCTTCCTACGAGCAGTACTTC
V: TRBV7-6; J: TRBJ2-7; size: -; D: -; CDR3: CASSSQASSYEQYF; DNA: TGTGCCAGCAGCTCCCAGGCCAGCTCCTACGAGCAGTACTTC
V: TRBV29-1; J: TRBJ2-5; size: -; D: -; CDR3: CSVVEDRETQYF; DNA: TGCAGCGTTGTGGAGGACAGAGAGACCCAGTACTTC
V: TRBV2; J: TRBJ1-1; size: -; D: TRBD1; CDR3: CASSGTGGLTEAFF; DNA: TGTGCCAGCAGTGGGACAGGGGGATTAACTGAAGCTTTCTTT
V: TRBV7-3; J: TRBJ1-6; size: -; D: TRBD1; CDR3: CASSLGTGGATPLHF; DNA: TGTGCCAGCAGCCTTGGGACAGGGGGCGCGACACCCCTCCACTTT
V: TRBV6-1; J: TRBJ2-7; size: once; D: TRBD2; CDR3: CASSVAGGPYEQYF; DNA: TGTGCCAGCAGTGTAGCGGGAGGGCCCTACGAGCAGTACTTC
V: TRBV28; J: TRBJ2-3; size: once; D: -; CDR3: CASENRETSTDTQYF; DNA: TGTGCCAGCGAAAATCGTGAAACTAGCACAGATACGCAGTATTTT
V: TRBV4-3; J: TRBJ2-1; size: -; D: TRBD2; CDR3: CASSQDRTSGRNHNEQFF; DNA: TGCGCCAGCAGCCAAGACCGAACTAGCGGGAGAAACCACAATGAGCAGTTCTTC
V: TRBV28; J: TRBJ1-2; size: -; D: -; CDR3: CASSLQGPYGYTF; DNA: TGTGCCAGCAGTTTACAGGGTCCCTATGGCTACACCTTC
V: TRBV30; J: TRBJ2-2; size: -; D: -; CDR3: CAWSPLDIPLSNTGELFF; DNA: TGTGCCTGGAGTCCCCTGGACATTCCCCTTTCGAACACCGGGGAGCTGTTTTTT
V: TRBV10-1; J: TRBJ2-5; size: -; D: TRBD2; CDR3: CAVPSGRGWETQYF; DNA: TGCGCCGTTCCTAGCGGGAGGGGGTGGGAGACCCAGTACTTC
V: TRBV24-1; J: TRBJ2-7; size: -; D: TRBD1; CDR3: CATSDSGTGIYEQYF; DNA: TGTGCCACCAGTGATTCCGGGACAGGAATCTACGAGCAGTACTTC
V: TRBV18; J: TRBJ2-5; size: -; D: TRBD2; CDR3: CASSSGRPYQETQYF; DNA: TGTGCCAGCTCCTCCGGGAGGCCGTACCAAGAGACCCAGTACTTC
V: TRBV28; J: TRBJ2-1; size: -; D: TRBD2; CDR3: CASSCDGTRLCEQFF; DNA: TGTGCCAGCAGTTGCGACGGGACTAGGTTATGTGAGCAGTTCTTC
V: TRBV7-9; J: TRBJ2-1; size: -; D: TRBD2; CDR3: CASSLGLAELSSYNEQFF; DNA: TGTGCCAGCAGCTTAGGACTAGCGGAACTCAGCTCCTACAATGAGCAGTTCTTC
V: TRBV12-3/TRBV12-4; J: TRBJ2-7; size: -; D: -; CDR3: CASSFVEGEQYF; DNA: TGTGCCAGCAGTTTTGTCGAGGGCGAGCAGTACTTC
V: TRBV2; J: TRBJ2-3; size: -; D: TRBD2; CDR3: CASSDGGRTDTQYF; DNA: TGTGCCAGCAGTGACGGCGGGAGGACAGATACGCAGTATTTT
V: TRBV7-3; J: TRBJ2-5; size: -; D: -; CDR3: CASSLLHRDSETQYF; DNA: TGTGCCAGCAGCCTTCTTCACAGGGATAGCGAGACCCAGTACTTC
V: TRBV11-3; J: TRBJ1-1; size: -; D: -; CDR3: CASSLGNRAAEAFF; DNA: TGTGCCAGCAGCTTAGGGAACAGGGCCGCTGAAGCTTTCTTT
V: TRBV9; J: TRBJ1-4; size: -; D: -; CDR3: CASSPLGGTNEKLFF; DNA: TGTGCCAGCAGTCCTCTGGGGGGGACTAATGAAAAACTGTTTTTT
V: TRBV18; J: TRBJ2-7; size: -; D: -; CDR3: CASSPPVGGLDEQYF; DNA: TGTGCCAGCTCACCACCGGTGGGGGGGCTGGACGAGCAGTACTTC
V: TRBV6-5; J: TRBJ1-2; size: -; D: -; CDR3: CASSRSGQINYGYTF; DNA: TGTGCCAGCAGCCGCTCCGGACAGATAAACTATGGCTACACCTTC
V: TRBV28; J: TRBJ1-6; size: -; D: -; CDR3: CASSPQTGYETHF; DNA: TGTGCCAGCAGCCCCCAAACAGGGTACGAAACCCACTTT
V: TRBV28; J: TRBJ2-2; size: -; D: -; CDR3: CATNGQTGELFF; DNA: TGTGCCACCAACGGACAGACCGGGGAGCTGTTTTTT
V: TRBV29-1; J: TRBJ2-5; size: -; D: -; CDR3: CSVAQGGGKETQYF; DNA: TGCAGCGTTGCCCAGGGCGGAGGGAAAGAGACCCAGTACTTC
V: TRBV5-4; J: TRBJ2-2; size: -; D: TRBD2; CDR3: CASSLAPGGNTGELFF; DNA: TGTGCCAGCAGCTTGGCCCCGGGGGGGAACACCGGGGAGCTGTTTTTT
V: TRBV3-1/TRBV3-2; J: TRBJ2-3; size: -; D: TRBD2; CDR3: CASSPSGTSTDTQYF; DNA: TGTGCCAGCAGCCCTAGCGGGACTAGCACAGATACGCAGTATTTT
V: TRBV6-1; J: TRBJ2-1; size: -; D: TRBD2; CDR3: CASSESGLAGNEQFF; DNA: TGTGCCAGCAGTGAAAGTGGACTAGCGGGAAATGAGCAGTTCTTC
V: TRBV7-2; J: TRBJ1-5; size: -; D: TRBD1; CDR3: CASTQGAYSNQPQHF; DNA: TGTGCCAGCACACAGGGGGCATATAGCAATCAGCCCCAGCATTTT
V: TRBV2; J: TRBJ1-5; size: -; D: TRBD1; CDR3: CASSGDRVSPQPQHF; DNA: TGTGCCAGCAGTGGGGACAGGGTTTCTCCTCAGCCCCAGCATTTT
V: TRBV28; J: TRBJ2-1; size: -; D: TRBD1; CDR3: CASSFRDSLTDEQFF; DNA: TGTGCCAGCAGTTTCCGGGACAGCCTAACCGATGAGCAGTTCTTC
V: TRBV29-1; J: TRBJ2-7; size: -; D: TRBD1; CDR3: CSVRWDSYEQYF; DNA: TGCAGCGTGCGGTGGGACAGCTACGAGCAGTACTTC
V: TRBV3-1/TRBV3-2; J: TRBJ2-7; size: once; D: -; CDR3: CASSQDSQRAYYEQYF; DNA: TGTGCCAGCAGCCAAGATTCGCAGCGGGCCTACTACGAGCAGTACTTC
V: TRBV14; J: TRBJ2-7; size: -; D: -; CDR3: CASSQVRGGKSEQYF; DNA: TGTGCCAGCAGCCAAGTCAGGGGCGGAAAATCCGAGCAGTACTTC
V: TRBV2; J: TRBJ2-5; size: -; D: TRBD2; CDR3: CASSRTSGSLRETQYF; DNA: TGTGCCAGCAGCCGGACTAGCGGGAGCTTACGAGAGACCCAGTACTTC
V: TRBV24-1; J: TRBJ2-7; size: -; D: TRBD1; CDR3: CATRTGGMNEQYF; DNA: TGTGCCACCAGGACAGGGGGCATGAACGAGCAGTACTTC
V: TRBV6-6; J: TRBJ1-2; size: -; D: -; CDR3: CASTRGDGGYTF; DNA: TGTGCCAGCACCAGGGGAGATGGAGGCTACACCTTC
V: TRBV10-3; J: TRBJ1-2; size: -; D: TRBD1; CDR3: CAITLGQGASYGYTF; DNA: TGTGCCATCACCTTGGGACAGGGGGCTTCCTATGGCTACACCTTC
V: TRBV7-9; J: TRBJ2-5; size: -; D: -; CDR3: CASSSPGTPGETQYF; DNA: TGTGCCAGCAGCTCCCCCGGGACACCAGGGGAGACCCAGTACTTC
V: TRBV27; J: TRBJ1-2; size: few; D: -; CDR3: CASFSRSNYGYTF; DNA: TGTGCCAGCTTTTCTAGATCTAACTATGGCTACACCTTC
V: TRBV20-1; J: TRBJ1-2; size: -; D: TRBD1; CDR3: CSASEQGVIVGYTF; DNA: TGCAGTGCTAGTGAACAGGGGGTTATAGTAGGCTACACCTTC
V: TRBV2; J: TRBJ2-4; size: -; D: TRBD2; CDR3: CASSPSTSGINIQYF; DNA: TGTGCCAGCAGCCCGTCAACTAGCGGGATCAACATTCAGTACTTC
V: TRBV21-1; J: TRBJ2-2; size: -; D: -; CDR3: CASSLRGGGPLTGELFF; DNA: TGTGCCAGCAGCCTCCGAGGGGGAGGGCCGCTCACCGGGGAGCTGTTTTTT
V: TRBV4-3; J: TRBJ2-1; size: -; D: -; CDR3: CASARGGSDEQFF; DNA: TGCGCCAGTGCTCGTGGAGGGAGCGATGAGCAGTTCTTC
V: TRBV19; J: TRBJ1-3; size: few; D: -; CDR3: CASTSALSSGNTIYF; DNA: TGTGCCAGTACCTCCGCCCTGAGCTCTGGAAACACCATATATTTT
V: TRBV27; J: TRBJ2-1; size: -; D: TRBD2; CDR3: CASSSRTSGIFSNEQFF; DNA: TGTGCCAGCAGTTCGCGGACTAGCGGGATATTCAGCAATGAGCAGTTCTTC